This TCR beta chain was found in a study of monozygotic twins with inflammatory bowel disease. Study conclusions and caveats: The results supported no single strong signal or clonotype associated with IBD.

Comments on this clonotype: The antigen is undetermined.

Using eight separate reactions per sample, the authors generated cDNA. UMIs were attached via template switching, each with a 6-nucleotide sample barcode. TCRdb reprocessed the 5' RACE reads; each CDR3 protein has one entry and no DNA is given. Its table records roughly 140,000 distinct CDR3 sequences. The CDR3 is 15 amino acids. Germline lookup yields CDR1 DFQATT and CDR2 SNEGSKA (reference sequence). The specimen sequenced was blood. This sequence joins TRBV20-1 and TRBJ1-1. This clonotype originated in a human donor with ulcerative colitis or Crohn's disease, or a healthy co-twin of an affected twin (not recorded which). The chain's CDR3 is CSARDGRAEYTEAFF.